The 10 T cell receptor beta chains below all came from one sample that was sequenced in a study of blood T cell repertoires in COVID-19. Some clones are missing from TCRdb's copy, which holds only in-frame ones; the method was immunoSEQ multiplex PCR. The table has some 76,000 clones, 75% to 90% seen once; the top ten hold 25% to 30%. Sequencing used peripheral blood. The receptors here all came from a human donor in a cohort sampled during active COVID-19.

This chain joins TRBV4-1 and TRBJ1-5, with D perhaps TRBD1 (5 bases). The germline V gene encodes CDR1 MGHRA and CDR2 YSYEKL. The V gene lost 3 bases and the J gene lost 7 bases, with 13 bases spanning the gap. The CDR3 extends over 14 amino acids. CDR3 sequence (DNA): TGCGCCAGCAGCCAGCCGTCCCAGGGCCAGCCCCAGCATTTT. It translates to CASSQPSQGQPQHF.

The chain recombines TRBV15 with TRBJ2-1; 10 nucleotides agree with TRBD2. Germline CDR1 reads LNHNV; CDR2 reads YYDKDF (reference sequence). V was pared by 3 bases and J by 3 bases, with 2 bases of the junction left unmatched. The CDR3 sequence is 15 residues long. The CDR3 sequence: CATSSERGGYNEQFF. The CDR3 DNA sequence: TGTGCCACCAGCAGTGAGCGGGGGGGCTACAATGAGCAGTTCTTC.

This clone has a handful of counts. The V and J genes are TRBV11-1 and TRBJ1-1; D is unclear. V lost 4 bases and J lost 1, with 13 bases in between. The CDR3 is 15 residues long. From germline, CDR1 is SGHAT and CDR2 FQDESV (reference sequence). Here the CDR3 reads CASSSNSLRNTEAFF. Here the CDR3 DNA reads TGTGCCAGCAGCTCCAACTCACTGAGGAACACTGAAGCTTTCTTT.

This clone was found a few times. The chain employs TRBV7-9 and TRBJ2-7, with 8 bases aligning to TRBD1. The CDR3 sequence is 16 residues long. Germline lookup yields CDR1 SEHNR and CDR2 FQNEAQ (reference sequence). The V and J ends lost 2 bases and 3 bases, in that order; junction bases with no gene match: 9. The CDR3 DNA sequence: TGTGCCAGCAGCTTATGGTCCGGACAGGGTAACTACGAGCAGTACTTC. Translated, it gives CASSLWSGQGNYEQYF.

This clone was recorded at least ten times. This rearrangement joins TRBV5-1 to TRBJ1-1, with D hard to call. The germline gives CDR1 SGHRS, CDR2 YFSETQ. CDR3 size: 14 residues. V lost 1 base and J 0 bases, leaving 7 bases between the germline ends. CDR3 protein: CASSLSVLNTEAFF. CDR3 nucleotide sequence: TGCGCCAGCAGCTTGTCGGTGCTGAACACTGAAGCTTTCTTT.

This chain uses TRBV10-3 with TRBJ2-2; 8 bases line up with TRBD1. The trim removed 0 bases at V and 6 bases at J, leaving 6 bases unmatched. CDR1 ENHRY and CDR2 SYGVKD come from the germline V gene. The CDR3 sequence is 16 residues long. The CDR3 spells CAISESQGALAGELFF. The CDR3 bases are TGTGCCATCAGTGAGTCTCAGGGGGCCCTAGCCGGGGAGCTGTTTTTT.

CDR3 residues: CASSPNLGLFPTDTQYF. The DNA of the CDR3 is TGTGCCAGCAGCCCTAATCTAGGACTATTTCCTACAGATACGCAGTATTTT. This chain connects TRBV28 to TRBJ2-3; possible D gene TRBD2, 6 bases. The CDR3 spans 17 residues. Trimming pared 6 bases from V and 3 bases from J, leaving 22 bases between. Per the germline V gene, CDR1 is MDHEN and CDR2 is SYDVKM.

This rearrangement joins TRBV2 to TRBJ1-2; 7 bases agree with TRBD1. V shed 6 bases, J shed 0 bases, and the junction held 7 bases outside the gene matches. The CDR3 is made up of 15 amino acids. Germline V lookup: CDR1 SNHLY, CDR2 FYNNEI. DNA for the CDR3: TGTGCCAGCAGCTATGGAGGGACAGCTAACTATGGCTACACCTTC. This encodes CASSYGGTANYGYTF.

The V call is TRBV5-5, the J call TRBJ1-2; 9 bases align to TRBD1. V shed 4 bases and J 6 bases; nucleotides not matched to a gene: 7. Germline V gives CDR1 SGHKS, CDR2 YYEKEE (reference sequence). The CDR3 spans 14 residues. In nucleotides, the CDR3 is TGTGCCAGCAGCGGTACAGGGGGCTGGAATGGCTACACCTTC. Its protein is CASSGTGGWNGYTF.

The V call is TRBV14, the J call TRBJ1-2, with a weak D call TRBD1 (6 bases). The V end lost 5 bases, the J end lost 7 bases, and 20 bases lay between the germline ends. Germline V gives CDR1 SGHDN, CDR2 FVKESK. This CDR3 contains 15 residues. CDR3 in amino acids: CASSASTGLGAGYTF. Written as DNA, the CDR3 is TGTGCCAGCAGCGCCTCGACAGGTCTCGGGGCTGGCTACACCTTC.